This TCR beta chain was sequenced in a study of OX40 agonist ivuxolimab in advanced cancers. V was cut by 3 bases and J by 0 bases, with 11 bases left in between. This CDR3 has 16 amino acids. CDR1 and CDR2 (germline): MNHEY, SMNVEV (reference sequence). This clone was observed at least ten times. Sequencing used immunoSEQ multiplex PCR; TCRdb keeps in-frame clones, though not all of them. This table has over 55,000 clones, 80% to 90% appearing once. The receptor comes from an adult with an advanced solid tumor such as melanoma, head and neck, liver or kidney cancer. The sequenced sample was CD4+ or CD8+ T cells sorted from blood, obtained in a trial of the OX40 agonist ivuxolimab. This chain links TRBV27 with TRBJ2-2, with D possibly called TRBD1 or TRBD2 (5 bases each). This chain's CDR3 is CASSLWGFANTGELFF. As DNA, the CDR3 is TGTGCCAGCAGTTTGTGGGGGTTCGCGAACACCGGGGAGCTGTTTTTT.